These 22 T cell receptor beta chains originate from one sample sequenced in a study of cytomegalovirus exposure and HLA in healthy donors. Amplification used 60 Vbeta primers and 13 Jbeta primers. Sequenced by immunoSEQ multiplex PCR; TCRdb stores in-frame clones only, minus some. The sample includes about 150,000 clones, approximately 80% seen only once; the top ten take over 3%. The sequencing sample was made of PBMCs. The receptors were gathered from a woman aged 45-65 years in good health and CMV-seropositive.

The CDR3 sequence: CASSSREDLPLGNTQYF. The CDR3 coding sequence is TGTGCCAGCAGTTCAAGGGAGGACCTACCCCTCGGGAATACGCAGTATTTT. The chain links TRBV27 to TRBJ2-3, with a possible D match to TRBD2 (6 bases). From germline, CDR1 is MNHEY and CDR2 SMNVEV (reference sequence). V was clipped by 4 bases and J by 7 bases, with 24 bases between them. CDR3 length equals 17 residues.

The V and J genes are TRBV6-6 and TRBJ2-2, with 10 bases identical to TRBD2. CDR1 and CDR2 from the germline V gene are MNHNY and SVGAGI (reference sequence). This CDR3 contains 15 residues. J lost 3 bases, V lost 5 bases, and 3 bases had no gene match. CDR3: CASSVAGGHTGELFF. CDR3 DNA: TGTGCCAGCAGTGTAGCGGGGGGACACACCGGGGAGCTGTTTTTT.

This rearrangement joins TRBV5-1 to TRBJ1-1, with D uncertain. Germline CDR1 is SGHRS and CDR2 is YFSETQ. This CDR3 is built from 14 residues. V was shortened by 4 bases and J by 1 base, with 11 bases between the two germline ends. The CDR3 nucleotides read TGCGCCAGCAGCGCCGGACTGTCGAACACTGAAGCTTTCTTT. This sequence encodes CASSAGLSNTEAFF. The full variable domain, rest sourced from reference TRBV5-1 and TRBJ1-1, is KAGVTQTPRYLIKTRGQQVTLSCSPISGHRSVSWYQQTPGQGLQFLFEYFSETQRNKGNFPGRFSGRQFSNSRSEMNVSTLELGDSALYLCASSAGLSNTEAFFGQGTRLTVV.

The chain joins TRBV11-3 to TRBJ2-3; tentative D call: TRBD2 (5 bases). This CDR3 is 15 amino acids long. CDR1 and CDR2 from the germline V gene are SGHNT and YENEEA. Deletions cut 2 bases from V and 3 bases from J, with 12 bases between. The CDR3: CASSLPGKRTDTQYF. The DNA of the CDR3 is TGTGCCAGCAGCTTACCGGGAAAGAGGACAGATACGCAGTATTTT.

J is TRBJ1-1 and V is TRBV7-2; 7 bases align to TRBD1. V was pared by 3 bases and J by 5 bases, with 6 bases of the junction left unmatched. CDR3 length: 14 residues. Germline CDR1 SGHTA, CDR2 FQGNSA. CDR3 DNA sequence: TGTGCCAGCAGCTTGTCAGGGGGTGAGACTGAAGCTTTCTTT. It yields the protein CASSLSGGETEAFF.

The V and J genes are TRBV10-3 and TRBJ1-1, with 8 bases aligning to TRBD1. Germline trimming cut 2 bases from V and 10 bases from J; bases unmatched to any gene: 6. The germline V gene encodes CDR1 ENHRY and CDR2 SYGVKD. The CDR3 runs to 13 residues. The CDR3: CAISEDRGERAFF. CDR3 DNA: TGTGCCATCAGTGAGGACAGGGGTGAACGAGCTTTCTTT.

The chain carries TRBV27 and TRBJ2-7; D is undetermined. This CDR3 is built from 15 residues. Deletions cut 2 bases from V and 0 bases from J, with 11 bases between. Germline V CDR1 and CDR2: MNHEY, SMNVEV (reference sequence). CDR3 in DNA: TGTGCCAGCAGTTTAGCGGCACTAAGCTCCTACGAGCAGTACTTC. Residues: CASSLAALSSYEQYF.

The genes are TRBV19 and TRBJ2-2; tentative D call: TRBD2 (6 bases). With 3 bases removed from V and 6 bases from J, the gap between germline ends came to 17 bases. Germline CDR1 reads LNHDA; CDR2 reads SQIVND (reference sequence). The CDR3 is 16 amino acids. CDR3 DNA: TGTGCCAGTAGTATTAGCGGCCCAGGGCGGGCCGGGGAGCTGTTTTTT. Protein: CASSISGPGRAGELFF.

V usage is TRBV2 and J usage is TRBJ2-2; D is possibly TRBD1 (5 bases). This CDR3 contains 14 residues. Germline V gives CDR1 SNHLY, CDR2 FYNNEI. The V and J ends lost 5 bases and 6 bases respectively, with 13 bases between them. The CDR3 loop is CASSYPPGSGELFF. In DNA form, the CDR3 reads TGTGCCAGCAGTTACCCCCCAGGGTCCGGGGAGCTGTTTTTT.

The V and J genes are TRBV28 and TRBJ2-7; 8 bases align to TRBD1. The V segment lost 10 bases and the J segment 4 bases; nucleotides outside the gene matches: 12. Germline V gene lookup returns CDR1 MDHEN and CDR2 SYDVKM. The CDR3 contains 14 residues. CDR3: CATGGDRGLYEQYF. The CDR3 bases are TGTGCCACCGGTGGCGACAGGGGTTTGTACGAGCAGTACTTC.

Comments on this clone: The junction shows a germline mismatch at one end, possibly a read error. V usage is TRBV25-1 and J usage is TRBJ2-6; D is possibly TRBD2 (6 bases). Per germline, CDR1 MGHDK and CDR2 SYGVNS. The CDR3 length is 18 residues. The CDR3 DNA sequence: TGTGCCAGCAGTGAATACGGGGGAGGCCTCTCTGGGGCCAACGGCCTGACTTTC. Translated: CASSEYGGGLSGANGLTF.

The V and J genes are TRBV6-5 and TRBJ2-2; 8 bases match TRBD2. CDR1 MNHEY and CDR2 SVGAGI come from the germline V gene. The CDR3 loop spans 15 amino acids. Unmatched junction bases numbered 9, after V lost 6 bases and J lost 6 bases. CDR3 nucleotide sequence: TGTGCCAGCAGCCCCCGAGCGGGGGTGGCCGGGGAGCTGTTTTTT. This sequence encodes CASSPRAGVAGELFF.

The chain has TRBV7-2 and TRBJ1-1; D may be TRBD1 (5 bases). Germline V gene sequence: CDR1 SGHTA, CDR2 FQGNSA. The CDR3 consists of 15 residues. The V and J ends lost 3 bases and 4 bases respectively, with 15 bases between them. The CDR3 DNA sequence: TGTGCCAGCAGCTTGGAAGCCCAGGGTTTCACTGAAGCTTTCTTT. The encoded protein is CASSLEAQGFTEAFF.

The chain recombines TRBV4-2 with TRBJ2-3; TRBD1 matches 7 bases. There are 15 residues in the CDR3. Trimming cost V 0 bases and J 3 bases; bases outside gene matches: 3. The germline CDR1 and CDR2 sequences are LGHNA and YNFKEQ. CDR3 region: CASSQERGQTDTQYF. The CDR3 DNA reads as TGTGCCAGCAGCCAAGAGAGGGGGCAAACAGATACGCAGTATTTT.

The rearrangement links TRBV4-3 to TRBJ2-5; 13 bases fit TRBD2. With the DNA end fitting TRBJ2-7 better, the J assignment may be wrong. Germline V CDR1 and CDR2: LGHNA, YSLEER. This CDR3 spans 17 amino acids. The CDR3 protein is CASSQDPGTSGVYEQYF. The CDR3 DNA follows: TGCGCCAGCAGCCAAGACCCCGGGACTAGCGGGGTCTACGAGCAGTACTTC.

The sample holds a few counts of this clone. The V call is TRBV10-3, the J call TRBJ2-1; 16 nucleotides line up with TRBD2. Germline lookup yields CDR1 ENHRY and CDR2 SYGVKD. CDR3 length equals 17 residues. The trim removed 0 bases at V and 9 bases at J, leaving 5 bases unmatched. The DNA for the CDR3 is TGTGCCATCAGTGAGTCGGTGGGACTAGCGGGGGGGTCTGAGCAGTTCTTC. Residues: CAISESVGLAGGSEQFF.

The V gene is TRBV25-1, the J gene TRBJ2-1; D may be TRBD2 (6 bases). V shed 6 bases and J shed 7 bases, with 16 bases lying between them. CDR3 length: 14 residues. Germline CDR1 reads MGHDK; CDR2 reads SYGVNS. CDR3 protein: CASRGGLVWNEQFF. CDR3 nucleotides: TGTGCCAGCAGGGGGGGATTGGTCTGGAATGAGCAGTTCTTC.

The rearrangement links TRBV28 to TRBJ2-1; TRBD2 matches at 7 bases. The junction had 6 bases not matched to a gene; V was cut back by 6 bases and J by 1 base. This CDR3 spans 15 amino acids. Germline V gene sequence: CDR1 MDHEN, CDR2 SYDVKM. This CDR3 is CASREAGSSYNEQFF. In DNA, the CDR3 is TGTGCCAGCAGGGAAGCGGGATCATCCTACAATGAGCAGTTCTTC.

This chain links TRBV30 with TRBJ2-7; D possibly corresponds to TRBD2 (5 bases). Trimming left V 0 bases short and J 5 bases short, with 5 bases between. CDR3 length equals 11 residues. The germline V gene encodes CDR1 GTSNPN and CDR2 SVGIG (reference sequence). The CDR3 is CAWSVLDEQYF. The CDR3 coding sequence is TGTGCCTGGAGTGTACTAGACGAGCAGTACTTC.

The table lists this clone with a count of one. V and J are TRBV2 and TRBJ1-6, with TRBD1 matching over 7 bases. V was pared by 4 bases and J by 7 bases, with 4 bases of the junction left unmatched. CDR1 is SNHLY, CDR2 FYNNEI, per germline. The CDR3 length is 14 residues. Here the CDR3 DNA reads TGTGCCAGCAGTGGACAGGGCCAGAATTCACCCCTCCACTTT. This translates into CASSGQGQNSPLHF.

This chain joins TRBV7-9 and TRBJ2-6; TRBD1 is a possible D gene (6 bases). The CDR3 extends over 16 amino acids. Germline CDR1 is SEHNR and CDR2 is FQNEAQ (reference sequence). The ends were cut back, 2 bases at V and 4 bases at J, with 12 bases in the middle. CDR3 loop: CASSLWPGAGANVLTF. The CDR3 DNA reads TGTGCCAGCAGCTTATGGCCAGGGGCCGGGGCCAACGTCCTGACTTTC.

This chain connects TRBV7-2 to TRBJ1-2; 9 bases fit TRBD1. Trimming removed 5 bases from V and 6 bases from J; junction bases left unmatched: 4. The germline gives CDR1 SGHTA, CDR2 FQGNSA. The CDR3 sequence is 13 residues long. The CDR3 nucleotides read TGTGCCAGCAGCCTGGGACAGGGTAATGGCTACACCTTC. Residues: CASSLGQGNGYTF.